The present T cell receptor beta chain was sequenced within a study of T cells in localized non-small cell lung cancer. Overall study results and limits: Multi-region tumor sequencing was not done, so intratumor heterogeneity could not be excluded. Tumor trailed uninvolved adjacent lung in T cell clonality, which peaked there.

Germline CDR1 reads SNHLY; CDR2 reads FYNNEI. V was cut by 5 bases and J by 0 bases, with 3 bases left in between. The CDR3 totals 12 residues. A note on this clone: The target antigen is unknown.

Sequencing was performed with immunoSEQ multiplex PCR; in TCRdb, only in-frame clones are kept and a portion is missing. The sample has around 100,000 clones; roughly 87% are singletons. The chain joins TRBV2 to TRBJ2-3; D not resolved. The sequencing used peripheral blood, collected before any cancer treatment. The source is a man aged 35 to 69 with stage I squamous cell lung carcinoma. Here the CDR3 reads CASSKSTDTQYF. The CDR3, as DNA: TGTGCCAGCAGTAAAAGCACAGATACGCAGTATTTT.